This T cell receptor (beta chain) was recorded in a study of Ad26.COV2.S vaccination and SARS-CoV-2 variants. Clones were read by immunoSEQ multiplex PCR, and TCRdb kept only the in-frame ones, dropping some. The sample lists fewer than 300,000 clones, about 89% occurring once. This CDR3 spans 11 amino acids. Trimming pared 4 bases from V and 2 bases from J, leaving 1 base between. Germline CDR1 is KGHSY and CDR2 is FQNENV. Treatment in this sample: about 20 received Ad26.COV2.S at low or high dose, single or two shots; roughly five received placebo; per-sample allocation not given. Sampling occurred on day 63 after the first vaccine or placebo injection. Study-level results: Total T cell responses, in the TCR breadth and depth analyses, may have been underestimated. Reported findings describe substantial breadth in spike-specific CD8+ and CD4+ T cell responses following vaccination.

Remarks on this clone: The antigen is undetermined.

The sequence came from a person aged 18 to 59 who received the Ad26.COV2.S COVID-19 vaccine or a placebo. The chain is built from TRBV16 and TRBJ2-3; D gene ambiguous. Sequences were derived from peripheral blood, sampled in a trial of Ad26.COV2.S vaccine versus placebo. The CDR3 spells CASSPTDTQYF. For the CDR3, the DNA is TGTGCCAGCAGCCCCACAGATACGCAGTATTTT.